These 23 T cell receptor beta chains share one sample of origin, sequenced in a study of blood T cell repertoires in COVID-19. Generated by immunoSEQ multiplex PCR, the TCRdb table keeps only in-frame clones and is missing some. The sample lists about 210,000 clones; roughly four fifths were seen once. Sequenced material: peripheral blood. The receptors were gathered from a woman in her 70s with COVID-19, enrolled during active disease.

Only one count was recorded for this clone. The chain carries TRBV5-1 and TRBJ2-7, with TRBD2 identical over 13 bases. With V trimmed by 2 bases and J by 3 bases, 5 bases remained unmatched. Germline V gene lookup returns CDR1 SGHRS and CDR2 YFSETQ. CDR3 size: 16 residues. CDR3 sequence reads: CASSLPGTSGIYEQYF. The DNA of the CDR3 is TGCGCCAGCAGCTTACCCGGGACTAGCGGGATCTACGAGCAGTACTTC. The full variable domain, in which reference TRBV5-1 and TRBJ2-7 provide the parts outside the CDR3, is KAGVTQTPRYLIKTRGQQVTLSCSPISGHRSVSWYQQTPGQGLQFLFEYFSETQRNKGNFPGRFSGRQFSNSRSEMNVSTLELGDSALYLCASSLPGTSGIYEQYFGPGTRLTVT.

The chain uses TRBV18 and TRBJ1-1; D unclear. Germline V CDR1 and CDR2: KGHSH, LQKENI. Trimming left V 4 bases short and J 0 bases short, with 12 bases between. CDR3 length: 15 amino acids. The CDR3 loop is CASSLEQILNTEAFF. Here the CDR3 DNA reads TGTGCCAGCTCACTCGAACAGATTTTGAACACTGAAGCTTTCTTT.

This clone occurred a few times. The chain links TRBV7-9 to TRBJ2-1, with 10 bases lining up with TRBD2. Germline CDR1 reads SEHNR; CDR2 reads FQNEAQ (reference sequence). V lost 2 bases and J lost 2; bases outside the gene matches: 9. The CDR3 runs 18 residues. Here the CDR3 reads CASSLKVRLAGAYNEQFF. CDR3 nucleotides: TGTGCCAGCAGCTTAAAGGTGCGGCTAGCGGGAGCCTACAATGAGCAGTTCTTC.

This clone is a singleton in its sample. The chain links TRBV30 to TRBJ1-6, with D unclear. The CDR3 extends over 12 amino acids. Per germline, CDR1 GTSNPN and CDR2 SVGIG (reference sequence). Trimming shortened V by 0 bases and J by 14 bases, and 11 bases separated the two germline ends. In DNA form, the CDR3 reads TGTGCCTGGAGTGTGAGCGGCCGAGCCCTCCACTTT. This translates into CAWSVSGRALHF.

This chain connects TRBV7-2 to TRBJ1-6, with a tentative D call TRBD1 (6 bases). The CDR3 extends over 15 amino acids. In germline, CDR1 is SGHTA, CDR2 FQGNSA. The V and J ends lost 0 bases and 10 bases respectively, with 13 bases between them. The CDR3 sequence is CASSLASGVGSPLHF. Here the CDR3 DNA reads TGTGCCAGCAGCTTAGCGTCAGGGGTAGGGTCACCCCTCCACTTT.

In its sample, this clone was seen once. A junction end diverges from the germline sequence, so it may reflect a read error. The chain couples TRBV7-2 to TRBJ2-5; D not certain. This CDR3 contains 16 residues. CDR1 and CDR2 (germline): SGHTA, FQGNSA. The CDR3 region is CACSLGPPTNPETQYF. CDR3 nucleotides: TGTGCCTGCAGCTTAGGCCCACCAACTAATCCGGAGACCCAGTACTTC.

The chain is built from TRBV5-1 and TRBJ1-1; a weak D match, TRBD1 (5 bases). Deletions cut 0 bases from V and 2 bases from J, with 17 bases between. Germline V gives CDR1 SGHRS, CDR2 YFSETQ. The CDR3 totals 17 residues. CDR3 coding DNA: TGCGCCAGCAGCTTGGATCGCAGGGAAAGACGAAACACTGAAGCTTTCTTT. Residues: CASSLDRRERRNTEAFF.

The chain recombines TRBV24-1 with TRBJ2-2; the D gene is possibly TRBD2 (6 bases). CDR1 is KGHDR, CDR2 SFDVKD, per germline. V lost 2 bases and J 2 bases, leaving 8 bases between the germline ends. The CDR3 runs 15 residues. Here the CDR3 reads CATSDSTRNTGELFF. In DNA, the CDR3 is TGTGCCACCAGTGATTCGACTAGAAACACCGGGGAGCTGTTTTTT.

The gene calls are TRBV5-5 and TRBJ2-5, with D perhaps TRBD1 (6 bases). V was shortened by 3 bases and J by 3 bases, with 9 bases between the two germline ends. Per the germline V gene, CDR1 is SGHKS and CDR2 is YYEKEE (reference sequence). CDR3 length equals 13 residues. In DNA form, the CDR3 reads TGTGCCAGCAGCTATTGGACAGAAGAGACCCAGTACTTC. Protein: CASSYWTEETQYF. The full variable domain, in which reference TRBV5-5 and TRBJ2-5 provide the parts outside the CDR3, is DAGVTQSPTHLIKTRGQQVTLRCSPISGHKSVSWYQQVLGQGPQFIFQYYEKEERGRGNFPDRFSARQFPNYSSELNVNALLLGDSALYLCASSYWTEETQYFGPGTRLLVL.

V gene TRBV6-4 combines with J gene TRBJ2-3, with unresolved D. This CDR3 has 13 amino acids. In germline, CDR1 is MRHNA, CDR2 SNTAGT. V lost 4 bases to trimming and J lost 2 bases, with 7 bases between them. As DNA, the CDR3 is TGTGCCAGCAGTGTTAGCCCCACAGATACGCAGTATTTT. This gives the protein CASSVSPTDTQYF.

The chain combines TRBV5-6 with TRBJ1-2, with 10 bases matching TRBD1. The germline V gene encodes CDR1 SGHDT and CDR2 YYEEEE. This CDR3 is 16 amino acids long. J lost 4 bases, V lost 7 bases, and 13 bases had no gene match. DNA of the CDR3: TGTGCCAGCGCAAACGGCGGGGACAGGGGTGGCTATGGCTACACCTTC. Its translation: CASANGGDRGGYGYTF.

CDR3 loop: CASSFLVGGYNEQFF. The DNA of the CDR3 is TGTGCCAGCAGTTTCCTAGTGGGAGGCTACAATGAGCAGTTCTTC. This chain connects TRBV28 to TRBJ2-1, with D possibly being TRBD2 (6 bases). Germline CDR1 MDHEN, CDR2 SYDVKM. The CDR3 length is 15 residues. V was cut by 3 bases and J by 3 bases, with 12 bases left in between.

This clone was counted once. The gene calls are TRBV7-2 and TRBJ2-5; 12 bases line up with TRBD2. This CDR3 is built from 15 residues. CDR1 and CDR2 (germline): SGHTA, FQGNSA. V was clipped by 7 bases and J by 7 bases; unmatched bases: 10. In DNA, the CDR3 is TGTGCCAGCACCCCTAGCGGGAGGGAGGTGGGGACCCAGTACTTC. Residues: CASTPSGREVGTQYF.

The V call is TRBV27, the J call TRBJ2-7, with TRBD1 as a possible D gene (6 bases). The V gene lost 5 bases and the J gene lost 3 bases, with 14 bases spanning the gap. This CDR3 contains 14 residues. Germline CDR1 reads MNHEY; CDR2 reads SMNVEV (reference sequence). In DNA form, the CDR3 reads TGTGCCAGCAGTCGTCCGGGACAAAGCTACGAGCAGTACTTC. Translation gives CASSRPGQSYEQYF.

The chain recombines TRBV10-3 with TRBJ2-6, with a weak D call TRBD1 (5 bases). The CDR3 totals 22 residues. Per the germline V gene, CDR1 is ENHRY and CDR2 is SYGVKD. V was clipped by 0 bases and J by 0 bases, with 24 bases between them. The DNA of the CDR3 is TGTGCCATCAGTGAGTCGGGGCCCATCAAGGGCTTAACTTACTCTGGGGCCAACGTCCTGACTTTC. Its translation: CAISESGPIKGLTYSGANVLTF.

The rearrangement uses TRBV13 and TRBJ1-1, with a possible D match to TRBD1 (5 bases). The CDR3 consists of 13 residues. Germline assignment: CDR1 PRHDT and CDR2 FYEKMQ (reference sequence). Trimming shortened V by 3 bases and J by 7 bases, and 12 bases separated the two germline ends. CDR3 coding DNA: TGTGCCAGCAGCTTTCAGGGTAGGGATGAAGCTTTCTTT. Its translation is CASSFQGRDEAFF.

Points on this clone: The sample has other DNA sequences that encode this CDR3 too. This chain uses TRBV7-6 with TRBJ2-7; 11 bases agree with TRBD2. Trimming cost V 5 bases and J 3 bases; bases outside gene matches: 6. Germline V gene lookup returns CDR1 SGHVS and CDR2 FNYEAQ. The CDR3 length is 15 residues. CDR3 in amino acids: CASSPGTSGSYEQYF. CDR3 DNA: TGTGCCAGCAGCCCCGGGACTAGCGGTAGCTACGAGCAGTACTTC.

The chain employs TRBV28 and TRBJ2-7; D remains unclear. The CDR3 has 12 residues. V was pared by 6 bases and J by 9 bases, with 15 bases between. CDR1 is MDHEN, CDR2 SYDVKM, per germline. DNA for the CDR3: TGTGCCAGCAGAATCCCCACCTCGGGGCAGTACTTC. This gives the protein CASRIPTSGQYF.

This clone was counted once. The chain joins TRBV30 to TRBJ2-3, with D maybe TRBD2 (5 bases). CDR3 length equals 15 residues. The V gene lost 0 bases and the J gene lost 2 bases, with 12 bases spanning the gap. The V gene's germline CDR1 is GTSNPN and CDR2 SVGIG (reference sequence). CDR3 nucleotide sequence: TGTGCCTGGAGTGTACTGTCGGGGTTCACAGATACGCAGTATTTT. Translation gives CAWSVLSGFTDTQYF.

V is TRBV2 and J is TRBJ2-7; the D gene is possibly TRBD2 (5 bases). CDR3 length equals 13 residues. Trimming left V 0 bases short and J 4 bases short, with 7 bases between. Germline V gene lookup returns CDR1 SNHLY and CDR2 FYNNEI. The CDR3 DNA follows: TGTGCCAGCAGTGAAGCGGGAGTTTACGAGCAGTACTTC. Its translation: CASSEAGVYEQYF.

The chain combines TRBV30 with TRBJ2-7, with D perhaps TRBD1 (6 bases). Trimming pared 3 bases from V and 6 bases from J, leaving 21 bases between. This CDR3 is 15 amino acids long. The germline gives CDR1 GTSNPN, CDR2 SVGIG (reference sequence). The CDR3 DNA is TGTGCCTGGAGGGTCCCTCAGGGGTATGGGACCGAGCAGTACTTC. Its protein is CAWRVPQGYGTEQYF.

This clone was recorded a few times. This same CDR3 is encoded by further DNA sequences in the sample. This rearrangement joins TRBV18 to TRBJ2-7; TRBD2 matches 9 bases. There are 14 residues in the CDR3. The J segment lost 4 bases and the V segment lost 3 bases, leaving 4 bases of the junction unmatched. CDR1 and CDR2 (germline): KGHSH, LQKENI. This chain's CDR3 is CASSPGAGGYEQYF. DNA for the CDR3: TGTGCCAGCTCACCGGGAGCGGGAGGATACGAGCAGTACTTC.

The CDR3 DNA reads as TGTGCCAGCAGTCAGCGGACTAGCGGGGGCCCCCCCTACAATGAGCAGTTCTTC. Translated: CASSQRTSGGPPYNEQFF. The rearrangement links TRBV6-6 to TRBJ2-1; TRBD2 matches at 13 bases. This CDR3 contains 18 residues. With V trimmed by 5 bases and J by 2 bases, 9 bases remained unmatched. The germline V gene encodes CDR1 MNHNY and CDR2 SVGAGI (reference sequence).